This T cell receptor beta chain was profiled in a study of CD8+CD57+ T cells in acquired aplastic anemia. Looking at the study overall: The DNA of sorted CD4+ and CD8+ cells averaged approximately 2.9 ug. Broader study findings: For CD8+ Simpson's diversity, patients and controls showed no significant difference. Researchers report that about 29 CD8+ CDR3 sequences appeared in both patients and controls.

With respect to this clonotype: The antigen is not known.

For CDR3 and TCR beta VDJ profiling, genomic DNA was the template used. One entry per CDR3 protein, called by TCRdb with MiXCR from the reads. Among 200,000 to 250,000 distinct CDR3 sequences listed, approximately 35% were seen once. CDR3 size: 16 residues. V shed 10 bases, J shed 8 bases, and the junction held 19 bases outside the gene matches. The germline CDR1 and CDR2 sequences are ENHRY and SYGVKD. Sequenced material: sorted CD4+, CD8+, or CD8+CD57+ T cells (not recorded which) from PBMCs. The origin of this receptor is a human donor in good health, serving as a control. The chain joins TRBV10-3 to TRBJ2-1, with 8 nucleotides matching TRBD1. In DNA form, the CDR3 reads TGTGCCACCCACCGTGGGTCGTCAGGGGGCGAGGATGAGCAGTTCTTC. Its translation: CATHRGSSGGEDEQFF.